A single sample is the source of the 12 T cell receptor beta chains below, sequenced in a study of T cell repertoires in cytomegalovirus infection. Using its own MiXCR run on the reads, TCRdb lists one record per CDR3 protein. The profile shows some 800,000 distinct CDR3 sequences, 25% to 30% of them singletons. Antigens of these TCRs are unknown. The sample in question was cultured CD8+ T cells from PBMCs, obtained from culture after CMV antigen stimulation. The receptors derive from a human donor in good health (CMV status not recorded). Some clones in this sample may be carry-over from other donors' samples.

This clonotype was observed a few times. V usage is TRBV28 and J usage is TRBJ2-7; maybe TRBD2 (6 bases). The CDR3 extends over 13 amino acids. V dropped 8 bases and J dropped 4 bases, with 15 bases sitting between them. Germline loops: CDR1 MDHEN, CDR2 SYDVKM. The CDR3 sequence is CASSSSGAYEQYV. In DNA form, the CDR3 reads TGTGCCAGCTCTAGTAGCGGCGCTTACGAGCAGTACGTC.

The gene calls are TRBV6-6 and TRBJ2-1; 9 bases match TRBD1. CDR1 MNHNY and CDR2 SVGAGI come from the germline V gene (reference sequence). The CDR3 sequence is 17 residues long. The J segment lost 0 bases and the V segment lost 0 bases, leaving 3 bases of the junction unmatched. CDR3: CASSYSGTGSSYNEQFF. CDR3 nucleotide sequence: TGTGCCAGCAGTTACTCGGGGACAGGGAGCTCCTACAATGAGCAGTTCTTC.

CDR3 in amino acids: CASSHPNQGQAEAFF. The CDR3 bases are TGTGCCAGCAGCCACCCGAACCAGGGACAGGCTGAAGCTTTCTTT. V gene TRBV3-1 combines with J gene TRBJ1-1, with 8 bases aligning to TRBD1. The CDR3 runs to 15 residues. Germline assignment: CDR1 LGHDT and CDR2 YNNKEL (reference sequence). The J segment lost 6 bases and the V segment lost 3 bases, leaving 9 bases of the junction unmatched.

This chain links TRBV24-1 with TRBJ2-2; 8 bases are a match to TRBD1. This CDR3 region has 14 residues. V dropped 4 bases and J dropped 6; count of bases not matched to a gene: 3. Germline-derived CDR1 and CDR2 are KGHDR and SFDVKD. Here the CDR3 DNA reads TGTGCCACCAGTGACAGGGGGCGCGCCGGGGAGCTGTTTTTT. Translating it yields CATSDRGRAGELFF.

The chain joins TRBV19 to TRBJ1-5; D might be TRBD1 (5 bases). The V end was cut by 4 bases, the J end by 0 bases, with 16 bases between. CDR1 and CDR2 from the germline V gene are LNHDA and SQIVND (reference sequence). The CDR3 consists of 17 residues. The CDR3 loop reads CASSTTWDVNSNQPQHF. The CDR3 nucleotides read TGTGCCAGTAGTACGACCTGGGACGTTAATAGCAATCAGCCCCAGCATTTT. The variable domain in full, completed from reference TRBV19 and TRBJ1-5, reads DGGITQSPKYLFRKEGQNVTLSCEQNLNHDAMYWYRQDPGQGLRLIYYSQIVNDFQKGDIAEGYSVSREKKESFPLTVTSAQKNPTAFYLCASSTTWDVNSNQPQHFGDGTRLSIL.

This clonotype was seen more than once but under ten times. J is TRBJ2-3 and V is TRBV7-9; 7 bases line up with TRBD1. The V and J ends lost 4 bases and 2 bases, in that order; junction bases with no gene match: 6. This CDR3 is built from 15 residues. In germline, CDR1 is SEHNR, CDR2 FQNEAQ (reference sequence). CDR3 sequence (DNA): TGTGCCAGCAGCTCCACGGGGACAGACACAGATACGCAGTATTTT. It codes for CASSSTGTDTDTQYF.

The J gene is TRBJ1-5, the V gene TRBV14; D may be TRBD1 (6 bases). V was pared by 0 bases and J by 0 bases, with 18 bases between. Germline V gene data show CDR1 as SGHDN and CDR2 as FVKESK. The length of the CDR3 is 19 residues. The CDR3 nucleotides are TGTGCCAGCAGCCAAGAACCATTTGGGTACAGGGATAGCAATCAGCCCCAGCATTTT. Encoded protein: CASSQEPFGYRDSNQPQHF.

The chain employs TRBV11-2 and TRBJ2-3; D perhaps matches TRBD1 (6 bases). This CDR3 is 15 amino acids long. Germline CDR1 reads SGHAT; CDR2 reads FQNNGV. V was clipped by 5 bases and J by 2 bases, with 14 bases between them. CDR3: CASSPGQHFTDTQYF. The CDR3 nucleotides read TGTGCCAGCAGCCCTGGACAGCATTTCACAGATACGCAGTATTTT.

This clonotype has only a few counts. The chain employs TRBV6-1 and TRBJ1-2, with a weak D call TRBD1 (5 bases). The CDR3 consists of 14 residues. Germline lookup yields CDR1 MNHNS and CDR2 SASEGT. V was pared by 8 bases and J by 6 bases, with 19 bases between. The chain's CDR3 is CASPAGGGTDGYTF. In nucleotides, the CDR3 is TGTGCCAGCCCAGCGGGGGGAGGAACGGATGGCTACACCTTC.

This clonotype was counted many times. The chain recombines TRBV7-6 with TRBJ1-1; D gene unclear. CDR3 length: 19 residues. CDR1 and CDR2 (germline): SGHVS, FNYEAQ. V was trimmed by 0 bases and J by 0 bases, leaving 20 bases between them. CDR3 loop: CASSLASSVGRLVNTEAFF. The CDR3 nucleotides are TGTGCCAGCAGCTTAGCGTCGTCCGTAGGGCGATTGGTGAACACTGAAGCTTTCTTT. Drawing the rest from reference TRBV7-6 and TRBJ1-1, the complete variable domain is GAGVSQSPRYKVTKRGQDVALRCDPISGHVSLYWYRQALGQGPEFLTYFNYEAQQDKSGLPNDRFSAERPEGSISTLTIQRTEQRDSAMYRCASSLASSVGRLVNTEAFFGQGTRLTVV.

V usage is TRBV6-5 and J usage is TRBJ2-5, with 11 bases that match TRBD2. V lost 4 bases and J lost 2; bases outside the gene matches: 3. CDR1 is MNHEY and CDR2 is SVGAGI in the germline V gene. The CDR3 runs 15 residues. This CDR3 is CASSSGLAVQETQYF. CDR3 nucleotide sequence: TGTGCCAGCAGTTCGGGACTAGCGGTTCAAGAGACCCAGTACTTC.

J is TRBJ1-1 and V is TRBV19; maybe TRBD1 (6 bases). The CDR3 is made up of 14 amino acids. The germline CDR1 and CDR2 sequences are LNHDA and SQIVND (reference sequence). V was clipped by 9 bases and J by 1 base, with 15 bases between them. In DNA, the CDR3 is TGTGCCAGCACAGGGTGGCGCGGGAACACTGAAGCTTTCTTT. Its translation is CASTGWRGNTEAFF.